What follows are 28 T cell receptor beta chains derived from one specimen sequenced in a study of T cells in Graves' hyperthyroidism and ophthalmopathy. The CDR3 regions of TCR beta were amplified from RNA transcripts. HTBI primers drove first-round RT-PCR of the TCR CDR3. From the multiplex PCR reads, TCRdb called clonotypes with MiXCR, one entry per CDR3 protein. The table lists about 380,000 distinct CDR3 sequences, roughly 15% of them singletons. Sample: blood. These receptors all stem from a woman between 25 and 40 years old with Graves' ophthalmopathy.

This clonotype was counted at least ten times. The V call is TRBV20-1, the J call TRBJ2-1; the D is unclear. The CDR3 is made up of 14 amino acids. Trimming left V 6 bases short and J 8 bases short, with 20 bases between. The germline V gene has CDR1 DFQATT and CDR2 SNEGSKA (reference sequence). CDR3: CSALLETSTHEQFF. In nucleotides, the CDR3 is TGCAGTGCCCTCCTAGAGACCTCCACCCATGAGCAGTTCTTC.

This clonotype has ten or more counts. This chain connects TRBV6-1 to TRBJ2-7; 10 bases align to TRBD1. Trimming took 5 bases from V and 4 from J; bases not matched to a gene: 8. The CDR3 totals 15 residues. CDR1 and CDR2 (germline): MNHNS, SASEGT. CDR3 DNA: TGTGCCAGCAGTTACCCGGGACAGGGGATTTACGAGCAGTACTTC. Residues: CASSYPGQGIYEQYF.

This clonotype has at least ten counts. The chain links TRBV9 to TRBJ1-2; D is uncertain. The CDR3 length is 11 residues. Looked up from germline, CDR1 is SGDLS and CDR2 is YYNGEE. Trimming pared 4 bases from V and 8 bases from J, leaving 9 bases between. CDR3 residues: CASSPGLGYTF. The CDR3 DNA follows: TGTGCCAGCAGCCCGGGTTTGGGCTACACCTTC.

This clonotype was seen many times. V usage is TRBV30 and J usage is TRBJ2-5, with D possibly TRBD1 on 6 matching bases. Germline-derived CDR1 and CDR2 are GTSNPN and SVGIG (reference sequence). The CDR3 has 14 amino acids. V lost 0 bases to trimming and J lost 5 bases, with 13 bases between them. The CDR3 DNA reads as TGTGCCTGGAGTGTACCTCAGGGGCGGGAGACCCAGTACTTC. Translating gives CAWSVPQGRETQYF.

This chain connects TRBV6-9 to TRBJ2-1, with D possibly TRBD1 on 6 matching bases. CDR1 MNHGY and CDR2 SVAAGI come from the germline V gene. The CDR3 totals 14 residues. Trimming removed 3 bases from V and 9 bases from J, with 15 bases in between. In DNA, the CDR3 is TGTGCCAGCAGTTACGACGTGGCAGGGGCTGAGCAGTTCTTC. Encoded protein: CASSYDVAGAEQFF.

In this sample, this clonotype turned up many times. The chain is built from TRBV11-2 and TRBJ2-2; 9 bases are shared with TRBD2. The trim removed 2 bases at V and 4 bases at J, leaving 11 bases unmatched. The CDR3 consists of 18 residues. Germline V gives CDR1 SGHAT, CDR2 FQNNGV. The CDR3 is CASSLQAGGPTSTGELFF. CDR3 DNA: TGTGCCAGCAGCTTACAAGCGGGGGGCCCTACAAGCACCGGGGAGCTGTTTTTT. Based on the CDR3 plus reference TRBV11-2 and TRBJ2-2, the full variable domain is EAGVAQSPRYKIIEKRQSVAFWCNPISGHATLYWYQQILGQGPKLLIQFQNNGVVDDSQLPKDRFSAERLKGVDSTLKIQPAKLEDSAVYLCASSLQAGGPTSTGELFFGEGSRLTVL.

This clonotype was picked up a small number of times. The rearrangement joins TRBV7-2 to TRBJ2-2, with a possible D match to TRBD1 (5 bases). CDR1 and CDR2 (germline): SGHTA, FQGNSA. V was cut by 1 base and J by 4 bases, with 10 bases left in between. The CDR3 consists of 15 residues. CDR3 amino acids: CASSLGRAGTGELFF. In nucleotides, the CDR3 is TGTGCCAGCAGCTTAGGCAGGGCTGGCACCGGGGAGCTGTTTTTT.

This clonotype was counted between two and nine times. This chain connects TRBV18 to TRBJ1-2, with D unresolved. V gave up 4 bases and J gave up 5 bases, with 26 bases separating them. Germline CDR1 KGHSH, CDR2 LQKENI. This CDR3 spans 18 amino acids. CDR3 protein: CASSQYQTRDGYAYGYTF. The CDR3 DNA sequence: TGTGCCAGCTCACAATACCAAACACGAGACGGGTACGCGTATGGCTACACCTTC.

As to this clonotype: This clone may be a read error of a much larger clone one base away. The V gene is TRBV9, the J gene TRBJ2-5; D possibly matches TRBD1 or TRBD2 (6 bases each). Germline V lookup: CDR1 SGDLS, CDR2 YYNGEE. V was pared by 4 bases and J by 5 bases, with 15 bases between. The length of the CDR3 is 14 residues. CDR3 nucleotide sequence: TGTGCCAGCAGCCCCGAGGGGGGAGCGGAGACCCAGTACTTC. Amino acid sequence: CASSPEGGAETQYF.

In this sample, this clonotype turned up many times. V is TRBV20-1 and J is TRBJ2-7; 7 bases map to TRBD2. CDR3 size: 14 residues. The germline V gene has CDR1 DFQATT and CDR2 SNEGSKA (reference sequence). Trimming took 3 bases from V and 0 from J; bases not matched to a gene: 5. The CDR3 reads CSASWGGASYEQYF. DNA for the CDR3: TGCAGTGCTAGTTGGGGGGGAGCCTCCTACGAGCAGTACTTC.

V is TRBV20-1 and J is TRBJ1-3; D is uncertain. Germline assignment: CDR1 DFQATT and CDR2 SNEGSKA (reference sequence). Trimming stripped 1 base from V and 0 bases from J, with 10 bases between. The CDR3 is 15 amino acids. CDR3 sequence: CSARGSLRSGNTIYF. Here the CDR3 DNA reads TGCAGTGCTAGAGGGAGTCTCCGCTCTGGAAACACCATATATTTT.

This clonotype was counted only a few times. V gene TRBV29-1 combines with J gene TRBJ2-5, with D maybe TRBD1 (6 bases). The CDR3 runs 12 residues. Trimming removed 7 bases at V and 4 bases at J, with 13 bases between. Germline loops: CDR1 SQVTM, CDR2 ANQGSEA. In DNA, the CDR3 is TGCAGCGCCTATAGACAGGCAGAGACCCAGTACTTC. Translated: CSAYRQAETQYF.

This clonotype came up many times. J is TRBJ1-2 and V is TRBV7-9; D is unclear. The CDR3 spans 14 residues. Germline assignment: CDR1 SEHNR and CDR2 FQNEAQ (reference sequence). Trimming took off 3 bases at V and 5 bases at J, with 13 bases between the two ends. CDR3 in DNA: TGTGCCAGCAGCTTCTTTTCCGGTGAATATGGCTACACCTTC. Translated, it gives CASSFFSGEYGYTF.

In its sample, this clonotype was seen many times. The gene calls are TRBV7-9 and TRBJ2-1, with D unresolved. V shed 5 bases and J shed 3 bases, with 8 bases lying between them. The CDR3 spans 13 residues. Germline CDR1 reads SEHNR; CDR2 reads FQNEAQ (reference sequence). CDR3 sequence: CASSAYSYNEQFF. As DNA, the CDR3 is TGTGCCAGCAGCGCTTACAGCTACAATGAGCAGTTCTTC. The full variable domain, its missing parts supplied by reference TRBV7-9 and TRBJ2-1, is DTGVSQNPRHKITKRGQNVTFRCDPISEHNRLYWYRQTLGQGPEFLTYFQNEAQLEKSRLLSDRFSAERPKGSFSTLEIQRTEQGDSAMYLCASSAYSYNEQFFGPGTRLTVL.

This clonotype was detected ten times or more. This chain uses TRBV11-2 with TRBJ2-5; D not resolved. The CDR3 extends over 14 amino acids. Deletions cut 6 bases from V and 1 base from J, with 12 bases between. Germline values: CDR1 SGHAT, CDR2 FQNNGV. CDR3 amino acids: CASSPDGLQETQYF. The CDR3 DNA reads TGTGCCAGCAGTCCCGACGGGCTCCAAGAGACCCAGTACTTC.

This clonotype was counted only a few times. CDR3 amino acids: CASSQDTGPSPLHF. CDR3 nucleotide sequence: TGTGCCAGCAGCCAAGATACAGGGCCATCACCCCTCCACTTT. The chain recombines TRBV14 with TRBJ1-6, with D possibly TRBD1 on 6 matching bases. The length of the CDR3 is 14 residues. Germline lookup yields CDR1 SGHDN and CDR2 FVKESK. Trimming removed 0 bases at V and 10 bases at J, with 10 bases between.

This clonotype was counted at least ten times. This chain connects TRBV27 to TRBJ2-1; a weak D match, TRBD2 (6 bases). Trimming shortened V by 8 bases and J by 5 bases, and 19 bases separated the two germline ends. The CDR3 runs 15 residues. CDR1 and CDR2 from the germline V gene are MNHEY and SMNVEV (reference sequence). The CDR3: CASSRPLGGDNEQFF. The DNA of the CDR3 is TGTGCCAGCTCCCGGCCTCTCGGGGGAGACAATGAGCAGTTCTTC.

This chain links TRBV5-1 with TRBJ2-7, with 9 nucleotides matching TRBD2. Germline V gene data show CDR1 as SGHRS and CDR2 as YFSETQ. The junction had 10 bases not matched to a gene; V was cut back by 4 bases and J by 2 bases. The length of the CDR3 is 16 residues. Here the CDR3 reads CASSPPGGGAPYEQYF. The CDR3 DNA reads TGCGCCAGCAGCCCCCCTGGCGGGGGGGCCCCCTACGAGCAGTACTTC.

This clonotype was observed a few times. The chain uses TRBV5-4 and TRBJ2-5; no clear D gene. Germline values: CDR1 SGHNT, CDR2 YYREEE (reference sequence). Deletions cut 0 bases from V and 1 base from J, with 4 bases between. This CDR3 region has 13 residues. The CDR3 here is CASSLEVQETQYF. Written as DNA, the CDR3 is TGTGCCAGCAGCTTGGAGGTCCAAGAGACCCAGTACTTC.

This clonotype occurred many times. V is TRBV10-3 and J is TRBJ2-1; 13 bases match TRBD2. Trimming removed 5 bases from V and 4 bases from J; junction bases left unmatched: 11. Germline loops: CDR1 ENHRY, CDR2 SYGVKD. The CDR3 spans 18 residues. CDR3 sequence: CAISTGTSGVESYNEQFF. DNA of the CDR3: TGTGCCATCAGTACCGGGACTAGCGGGGTGGAGTCGTACAATGAGCAGTTCTTC.

The sample holds a few counts of this clonotype. At one boundary the junction diverges from the germline segment, which might be a read error. The chain is built from TRBV16 and TRBJ2-1; D not resolved. The CDR3 runs 13 residues. Germline CDR1 is KGHSY and CDR2 is FQNENV. This CDR3 reads CASSQGSYNEQSF. Here the CDR3 DNA reads TGTGCCAGCAGCCAGGGTTCCTACAATGAGCAGTCCTTC.

This clonotype has ten or more counts. V gene TRBV5-1 combines with J gene TRBJ2-7; TRBD1 aligns across 8 bases. Trimming cost V 3 bases and J 7 bases; bases outside gene matches: 3. This CDR3 comprises 12 residues. Germline lookup yields CDR1 SGHRS and CDR2 YFSETQ. The CDR3: CASSYGTGEQYF. CDR3 nucleotides: TGCGCCAGCAGCTACGGGACAGGTGAGCAGTACTTC.

The sample holds many counts of this clonotype. The chain couples TRBV6-1 to TRBJ1-1; tentatively, D is TRBD1 (6 bases). The V gene's germline CDR1 is MNHNS and CDR2 SASEGT. The CDR3 has 13 amino acids. V was shortened by 6 bases and J by 6 bases, with 14 bases between the two germline ends. DNA for the CDR3: TGTGCCAGCAGCAGATGGACAGAAGCTGAAGCTTTCTTT. Its translation is CASSRWTEAEAFF.

The chain combines TRBV13 with TRBJ2-7; 10 bases agree with TRBD1. The CDR3 has 18 residues. V lost 4 bases to trimming and J lost 3 bases; unmatched junction nucleotides: 15. Germline V gene sequence: CDR1 PRHDT, CDR2 FYEKMQ (reference sequence). The CDR3 spells CASSSRETGGASVYEQYF. The CDR3 nucleotides are TGTGCCAGCAGCTCGCGGGAGACAGGGGGCGCGTCGGTCTACGAGCAGTACTTC. Combining the CDR3 with reference TRBV13 and TRBJ2-7 gives the whole variable domain AAGVIQSPRHLIKEKRETATLKCYPIPRHDTVYWYQQGPGQDPQFLISFYEKMQSDKGSIPDRFSAQQFSDYHSELNMSSLELGDSALYFCASSSRETGGASVYEQYFGPGTRLTVT.

This clonotype was observed many times. The J gene is TRBJ2-1, the V gene TRBV5-5; TRBD2 matches at 16 bases. This CDR3 is 17 amino acids long. CDR1 SGHKS and CDR2 YYEKEE come from the germline V gene (reference sequence). J gave up 7 bases and V 4 bases, and 8 bases lay outside the gene matches. The chain's CDR3 is CASSQAGLAGGPNEQFF. The DNA for the CDR3 is TGTGCCAGCAGCCAAGCGGGACTAGCGGGGGGGCCGAATGAGCAGTTCTTC.

This clonotype was seen ten or more times. The chain carries TRBV28 and TRBJ2-4; D is perhaps TRBD1 or TRBD2 (6 bases each). Trimming pared 4 bases from V and 3 bases from J, leaving 16 bases between. Germline values: CDR1 MDHEN, CDR2 SYDVKM. CDR3 size: 16 residues. CDR3 amino acids: CASSSLGGRVKNIQYF. CDR3 coding DNA: TGTGCCAGCAGTTCCCTTGGGGGGCGCGTCAAAAACATTCAGTACTTC.

This clonotype was recorded at least ten times. The chain employs TRBV10-3 and TRBJ2-1, with D unresolved. There are 14 residues in the CDR3. From germline, CDR1 is ENHRY and CDR2 SYGVKD. The V and J ends lost 3 bases and 0 bases respectively, with 6 bases between them. The CDR3 reads CAISDISSYNEQFF. In DNA form, the CDR3 reads TGTGCCATCAGTGATATCAGCTCCTACAATGAGCAGTTCTTC.

This clonotype has a count of ten or more. The rearrangement joins TRBV7-9 to TRBJ2-7; weak D call: TRBD1 (5 bases). The CDR3 is 17 residues long. Germline V gene sequence: CDR1 SEHNR, CDR2 FQNEAQ (reference sequence). V shed 5 bases and J shed 5 bases, with 25 bases lying between them. In DNA, the CDR3 is TGTGCCAGCAGCCTAGAGTGGGGCCGAAAGAAGGGGAACGAGCAGTACTTC. Its translation is CASSLEWGRKKGNEQYF. The full variable domain, its missing parts supplied by reference TRBV7-9 and TRBJ2-7, is DTGVSQNPRHKITKRGQNVTFRCDPISEHNRLYWYRQTLGQGPEFLTYFQNEAQLEKSRLLSDRFSAERPKGSFSTLEIQRTEQGDSAMYLCASSLEWGRKKGNEQYFGPGTRLTVT.